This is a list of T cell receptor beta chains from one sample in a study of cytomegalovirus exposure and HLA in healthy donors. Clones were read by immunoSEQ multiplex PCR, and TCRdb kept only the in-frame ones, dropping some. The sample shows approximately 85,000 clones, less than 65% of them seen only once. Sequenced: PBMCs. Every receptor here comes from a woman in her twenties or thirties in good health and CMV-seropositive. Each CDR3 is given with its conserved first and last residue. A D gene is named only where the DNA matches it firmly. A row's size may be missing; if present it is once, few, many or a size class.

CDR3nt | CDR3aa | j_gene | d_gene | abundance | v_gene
TGTGCCAGCAGCCAACAGGGTAAGCCCCAGCATTTT | CASSQQGKPQHF | TRBJ1-5 | . | . | TRBV7-9
TGCGCCAGCAGCCCCAACAATGAGCAGTTCTTC | CASSPNNEQFF | TRBJ2-1 | . | . | TRBV5-1
TGCGCCAGCAGCTCTGGACAGGGAGCTAACTATGGCTACACCTTC | CASSSGQGANYGYTF | TRBJ1-2 | TRBD1 | . | TRBV5-1
TGTGCCAGCAGCTTAGGTCGTCAGTTTAATGAAAAACTGTTTTTT | CASSLGRQFNEKLFF | TRBJ1-4 | . | . | TRBV7-9
TGTGCCATCAGCGACCGAGGGAACACCATATATTTT | CAISDRGNTIYF | TRBJ1-3 | . | . | TRBV10-3
TGTGCCAGCAGAGGGACAGGGACTAATGAAAAACTGTTTTTT | CASRGTGTNEKLFF | TRBJ1-4 | TRBD1 | few | TRBV6-5
TGTGCCAGCAGCCCACAGGGTTGTGAAGCTTTCTTT | CASSPQGCEAFF | TRBJ1-1 | . | . | TRBV14
TGCGCCAGCAGCCCAGAGAACACCGGGGAGCTGTTTTTT | CASSPENTGELFF | TRBJ2-2 | . | few | TRBV5-1
TGCGCCAGCAGCTTGGGACTTGAGGGGACCCAGTACTTC | CASSLGLEGTQYF | TRBJ2-5 | . | . | TRBV5-1
TGTGCCAGCAGATCAGGGGGGACAGAGAATGAAAAACTGTTTTTT | CASRSGGTENEKLFF | TRBJ1-4 | TRBD1 | . | TRBV11-2
TGTGCCAGCAGCCACTCCTCTAGCGGGGGGGGGACGTCCTACGAGCAGTACTTC | CASSHSSSGGGTSYEQYF | TRBJ2-7 | TRBD2 | . | TRBV4-2
TGTGCCAGCAGCTTGATCCAGGGGAACACTGAAGCTTTCTTT | CASSLIQGNTEAFF | TRBJ1-1 | . | . | TRBV5-5
TGTGCCAGCAGTCTGACAGGTTATGAAAAACTGTTTTTT | CASSLTGYEKLFF | TRBJ1-4 | . | . | TRBV27
TGTGCCAGCAGTTTTTCAGTCAATCTCTACGAGCAGTACTTC | CASSFSVNLYEQYF | TRBJ2-7 | . | . | TRBV28
TGTGCCAGCAACGGGGGGGGCACAGATACGCAGTATTTT | CASNGGGTDTQYF | TRBJ2-3 | TRBD2 | . | TRBV9
TGTGCCAGCAGCTTGCCGGGGAGGATTGGAAACACCATATATTTT | CASSLPGRIGNTIYF | TRBJ1-3 | . | . | TRBV5-6
TGTGCCAGCAGCCGAGGGTACGAGCAGTACTTC | CASSRGYEQYF | TRBJ2-7 | . | few | TRBV7-9
TGTGCCAGCAGGACGGACAGGGCGGGCGATGAGCAGTTCTTC | CASRTDRAGDEQFF | TRBJ2-1 | TRBD1 | once | TRBV2
TGTGCCAGCAGCTTGGTGGGGGGAGGACTACAGGAAAAACTGTTTTTT | CASSLVGGGLQEKLFF | TRBJ1-4 | . | once | TRBV5-4
TGCGCCAGCAGCCAAGATTCGGGACAGGGAGGATTCTACGAGCAGTACTTC | CASSQDSGQGGFYEQYF | TRBJ2-7 | TRBD1 | few | TRBV4-1
TGTGCCAGCAGGACCGAGGCAGGGGTTGGGTATGGCTACACCTTC | CASRTEAGVGYGYTF | TRBJ1-2 | . | . | TRBV5-4
TGCGCCAGCAGCTTAGGACAGGGAGGTGGCTACACCTTC | CASSLGQGGGYTF | TRBJ1-2 | TRBD1 | . | TRBV5-1
TGTGCCAGCAGTTACGAACTCTCTGGAAACACCATATATTTT | CASSYELSGNTIYF | TRBJ1-3 | . | . | TRBV6-6
TGCGCCAGCAGCTTGGCCCCGGGGGGGCGGTCAGATACGCAGTATTTT | CASSLAPGGRSDTQYF | TRBJ2-3 | TRBD2 | . | TRBV5-1
TGTGCCTGGAGGTTGAGGGGACAGGGGGCTCGGACCGGGGAGCTGTTTTTT | CAWRLRGQGARTGELFF | TRBJ2-2 | TRBD1 | . | TRBV30
TGTGCCAGCATTCCACAGGGTCTTGGTAACGAGCAGTACTTC | CASIPQGLGNEQYF | TRBJ2-7 | . | . | TRBV28
TGTGCCAGCAGCTTAGGAGCGTACTACGAGCAGTACTTC | CASSLGAYYEQYF | TRBJ2-7 | . | . | TRBV5-4
TGTGCCAGCAGCTTAGGTTTGCGCGCCGAAAAACTGTTTTTT | CASSLGLRAEKLFF | TRBJ1-4 | . | . | TRBV11-3
TGTGCCAGTAGGACAGGGTGGGCAGGGCAGCCCCAGCATTTT | CASRTGWAGQPQHF | TRBJ1-5 | TRBD1 | . | TRBV19
TGTGCCAGCAGCACCAACACAGCGGGGGGGGCCCAAGAGACCCAGTACTTC | CASSTNTAGGAQETQYF | TRBJ2-5 | TRBD2 | . | TRBV7-2
TGTGCCAGCTCACTTCGACAGGGATACACAGATACGCAGTATTTT | CASSLRQGYTDTQYF | TRBJ2-3 | TRBD1 | once | TRBV18
TGTGCCAGCACCCCGGGGGGGGCGTCTCGCGAGCAGTACTTC | CASTPGGASREQYF | TRBJ2-7 | TRBD2 | . | TRBV6-1
TGTGCCAGCAGCGGAGACAGGAAGAACTATGGCTACACCTTC | CASSGDRKNYGYTF | TRBJ1-2 | . | . | TRBV6-5
TGTGCCAGCAGCCGGGGGTTCACTGAAGCTTTCTTT | CASSRGFTEAFF | TRBJ1-1 | . | . | TRBV7-9
TGCGCCAGCAGCTCGAATAGCGGGGTCAACGAGCAGTACTTC | CASSSNSGVNEQYF | TRBJ2-7 | TRBD2 | . | TRBV5-1
TGTGCCTGGAGTGACGCAGGGGCGCAGTATTTT | CAWSDAGAQYF | TRBJ2-3 | . | . | TRBV30
TGTGCCTGGTGCACGGGGGGGAACACAGATACGCAGTATTTT | CAWCTGGNTDTQYF | TRBJ2-3 | TRBD2 | . | TRBV30
TGTGCCAGCAGCGCCTCCGGGACAGTCACTGAAGCTTTCTTT | CASSASGTVTEAFF | TRBJ1-1 | TRBD1 | . | TRBV7-9
TGTGCCAGCAGCGCAGAACCCCGAGGTTCACCCCTCCACTTT | CASSAEPRGSPLHF | TRBJ1-6 | . | . | TRBV9
TGTGCCAGCAGTACCAGGGAATCTTATAATTCACCCCTCCACTTT | CASSTRESYNSPLHF | TRBJ1-6 | . | . | TRBV2
TGTGCCAGCAGCACCACAGTACAGGGACAGGGGGTAAAGACCCAGTACTTC | CASSTTVQGQGVKTQYF | TRBJ2-5 | TRBD1 | . | TRBV7-2
TGTGCCAGCAGCTTGGACAGATCCGATGGCTACACCTTC | CASSLDRSDGYTF | TRBJ1-2 | . | . | TRBV7-9
TGTGCCAGCAGCTTATCATCACTACAGGGACGAGAGCAGTACTTC | CASSLSSLQGREQYF | TRBJ2-7 | . | . | TRBV13
TGTGCCAGCAGCGTACATCTTCCGGGACAGGGGCAGGATGGCTACACCTTC | CASSVHLPGQGQDGYTF | TRBJ1-2 | TRBD1 | . | TRBV9
TGTGCCAGCTGCGCCGGGGAGTCCTCCTACGAGCAGTACTTC | CASCAGESSYEQYF | TRBJ2-7 | . | . | TRBV11-3
TGCGCCAGCAGCGCAGCCGGGACAGCGGGTTCGGATGGCTACACCTTC | CASSAAGTAGSDGYTF | TRBJ1-2 | TRBD1 | few | TRBV5-1
TGTGCCAGCAGGGAAAAGACAGGGGTGTTAGGGGAGACCCAGTACTTC | CASREKTGVLGETQYF | TRBJ2-5 | TRBD1 | . | TRBV6-1
TGTGCCAGCAGCTTAGGGGGTCTAGCGGGGAGAGAGACCCAGTACTTC | CASSLGGLAGRETQYF | TRBJ2-5 | TRBD2 | few | TRBV7-2
TGTGCCAGCAGTGAGGATGGGGGCCTCCCCTACGAGCAGTACTTC | CASSEDGGLPYEQYF | TRBJ2-7 | . | . | TRBV9
TGTGCCAGCAGCTCCACAGGTGGATACACTGAAGCTTTCTTT | CASSSTGGYTEAFF | TRBJ1-1 | . | . | TRBV7-9
TGTGCCAGCAGCTTCATTGGCGGACTTGCGGATACGCAGTATTTT | CASSFIGGLADTQYF | TRBJ2-3 | . | . | TRBV5-4
TGCAGTGCTATACCCAGCTATGGCTACACCTTC | CSAIPSYGYTF | TRBJ1-2 | . | once | TRBV20-1
TGTGCCAGCAGCCAAGTAGCAGGGTCCAACTATGGCTACACCTTC | CASSQVAGSNYGYTF | TRBJ1-2 | . | . | TRBV4-2
TGTGCCAGTAAGATAGGAACAGGGAATCAGCCCCAGCATTTT | CASKIGTGNQPQHF | TRBJ1-5 | . | . | TRBV19